What follows are 14 T cell receptor beta chains derived from one specimen sequenced in a study of T cell repertoires in cytomegalovirus infection. Their specific antigens are unknown. TCRdb redid the calling of the reads with MiXCR, one entry per CDR3 protein. The sample lists fewer than 900,000 distinct CDR3 sequences; just under 30% were seen once. Sequenced material: cultured CD8+ T cells from PBMCs, taken from culture after CMV antigen stimulation. The receptor source for this set is a human donor in good health (CMV status not recorded). Some clones in this sample may be carry-over from other donors' samples.

This clonotype was observed a few times. This chain uses TRBV28 with TRBJ2-3; 7 bases align to TRBD2. Germline-derived CDR1 and CDR2 are MDHEN and SYDVKM. V trimming: 6 bases; J trimming: 0 bases; junction bases outside the gene matches: 12. The CDR3 totals 17 residues. For the CDR3, the DNA is TGTGCCAGCAGCACTTTCCGGGGGGAACATAGCACAGATACGCAGTATTTT. Its protein product is CASSTFRGEHSTDTQYF.

CDR3 residues: CASSRTSPTDTQYF. The DNA of the CDR3 is TGCGCCAGCAGTCGGACTAGTCCCACAGATACGCAGTATTTT. V usage is TRBV10-1 and J usage is TRBJ2-3; 7 bases align to TRBD2. The CDR3 contains 14 residues. Per the germline V gene, CDR1 is WNHNN and CDR2 is SYGVQD (reference sequence). With V trimmed by 5 bases and J by 2 bases, 4 bases remained unmatched.

At least ten counts were recorded for this clonotype. The chain links TRBV6-1 to TRBJ2-1; 9 nucleotides match TRBD1. Germline V gives CDR1 MNHNS, CDR2 SASEGT. There are 15 residues in the CDR3. V shed 1 base and J 7 bases; nucleotides not matched to a gene: 5. CDR3 region: CASSEEQGARNEQFF. The DNA of the CDR3 is TGTGCCAGCAGTGAAGAACAGGGGGCGAGGAATGAGCAGTTCTTC.

As to this clonotype: A much larger clone is a single base away; this may be a read error. The chain carries TRBV7-9 and TRBJ1-5; D call uncertain. Germline-derived CDR1 and CDR2 are SEHNR and FQNEAQ (reference sequence). The CDR3 has 13 amino acids. DNA for the CDR3: TGTGCCAGCAGTCCAAACGCAGGTCAGCCCCGGCATTTT. It specifies CASSPNAGQPRHF.

The rearrangement joins TRBV4-1 to TRBJ2-7; D is unresolved. Germline V gives CDR1 MGHRA, CDR2 YSYEKL. V lost 0 bases, J lost 5 bases, and 23 bases lay in between. The CDR3 consists of 18 residues. The CDR3: CASSQESGSGLPLHEQYV. The DNA of the CDR3 is TGCGCCAGCAGCCAAGAATCGGGTAGTGGGTTACCTCTACACGAGCAGTACGTC.

V and J are TRBV27 and TRBJ1-1; 7 bases fit TRBD1. The junction had 9 bases not matched to a gene; V was cut back by 5 bases and J by 6 bases. CDR1 is MNHEY and CDR2 is SMNVEV in the germline V gene (reference sequence). CDR3 length: 14 residues. The CDR3, as DNA: TGTGCCAGCAGTGACGGAGGGGGCGTCTCTGAAGCTTTCTTT. This sequence encodes CASSDGGGVSEAFF.

The chain uses TRBV9 and TRBJ2-3, with 10 bases lining up with TRBD2. The trim removed 0 bases at V and 5 bases at J, leaving 9 bases unmatched. CDR1 SGDLS and CDR2 YYNGEE come from the germline V gene. The length of the CDR3 is 17 residues. CDR3 protein: CASSVDERGGREDTQYF. The CDR3 DNA sequence: TGTGCCAGCAGCGTAGATGAGCGGGGGGGCCGTGAAGATACGCAGTATTTT.

The genes are TRBV5-5 and TRBJ1-1; D gene ambiguous. Deletions cut 0 bases from V and 1 base from J, with 7 bases between. The CDR3 consists of 14 residues. Germline V lookup: CDR1 SGHKS, CDR2 YYEKEE (reference sequence). The CDR3: CASSLGYRNTEAFF. The CDR3 DNA sequence: TGTGCCAGCAGCTTGGGATACAGGAACACTGAAGCTTTCTTT.

DNA for the CDR3: TGTGCCAGCTGCTCGGACTTCAGTCCAGAGACCCAGTACTTC. Its protein is CASCSDFSPETQYF. This sequence joins TRBV27 and TRBJ2-5, with D maybe TRBD2 (5 bases). Between the trimmed V and J ends, which lost 8 bases and 4 bases, there was a span of 17 bases. Germline V lookup: CDR1 MNHEY, CDR2 SMNVEV (reference sequence). This CDR3 is 14 amino acids long.

This chain links TRBV2 with TRBJ2-7; D ambiguous. Trimming stripped 8 bases from V and 5 bases from J, with 19 bases between. This CDR3 is built from 14 residues. CDR1 and CDR2 (germline): SNHLY, FYNNEI. As DNA, the CDR3 is TGTGCCAGCTGGGCAGGCAGGTTAATTAACGAGCAGTACGTC. Protein: CASWAGRLINEQYV.

This clonotype appeared a few times. This chain joins TRBV7-9 and TRBJ1-1, with D tentatively TRBD1 (5 bases). V was trimmed by 4 bases and J by 4 bases, leaving 19 bases between them. The CDR3 is 16 amino acids. Germline CDR1 reads SEHNR; CDR2 reads FQNEAQ (reference sequence). The CDR3 coding sequence is TGTGCCAGCAGCTCCCGGACCCGGGGCCCGGCCACTGAAGCTTTCTTT. Its protein is CASSSRTRGPATEAFF.

This clonotype occurred many times. The rearrangement links TRBV12-3 or TRBV12-4 to TRBJ2-1; 8 bases fit TRBD2. The CDR3 length is 14 residues. J was trimmed by 5 bases and V by 6 bases; bases with no gene match: 6. The DNA for the CDR3 is TGTGCCAGCAGCCCCAGCGGGGGCCACAATGAGCAGTTCTTC. Encoded protein: CASSPSGGHNEQFF.

Here the CDR3 reads CASSRSGGASNEQFF. For the CDR3, the DNA is TGTGCCAGCAGCCGTAGCGGGGGGGCATCCAATGAGCAGTTCTTC. This chain joins TRBV6-5 and TRBJ2-1; 11 bases map to TRBD2. Germline values: CDR1 MNHEY, CDR2 SVGAGI. This CDR3 region has 15 residues. V shed 6 bases and J 6 bases; nucleotides not matched to a gene: 7.

This clonotype was observed a few times. The V call is TRBV12-3 or TRBV12-4, the J call TRBJ2-6, with D hard to call. V lost 3 bases, J lost 6 bases, and 18 bases lay in between. CDR3 length equals 17 residues. CDR3 loop: CASSFQIRLRKANVLTF. The CDR3 region has the DNA TGTGCCAGCAGTTTTCAAATCCGGTTAAGAAAGGCCAACGTCCTGACTTTC.